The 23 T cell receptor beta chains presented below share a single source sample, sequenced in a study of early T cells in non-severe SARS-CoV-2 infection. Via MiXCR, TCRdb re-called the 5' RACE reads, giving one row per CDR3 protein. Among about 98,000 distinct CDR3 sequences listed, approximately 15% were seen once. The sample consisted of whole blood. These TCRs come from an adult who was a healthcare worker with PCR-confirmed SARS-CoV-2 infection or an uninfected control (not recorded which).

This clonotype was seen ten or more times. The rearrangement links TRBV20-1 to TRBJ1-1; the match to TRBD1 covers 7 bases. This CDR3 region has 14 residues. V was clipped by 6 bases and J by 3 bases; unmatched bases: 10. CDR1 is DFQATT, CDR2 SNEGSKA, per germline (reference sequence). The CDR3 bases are TGCAGTGCGCCGAAGACAGGGTCGGACACTGAAGCTTTCTTT. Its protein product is CSAPKTGSDTEAFF.

CDR3 nucleotides: TGTGCCAGCGGGAGAAGGGGGGCGGGGAACTATGGCTACACCTTC. This gives the protein CASGRRGAGNYGYTF. V gene TRBV12-3 or TRBV12-4 combines with J gene TRBJ1-2, with D possibly matching TRBD1 (6 bases). This CDR3 spans 15 amino acids. Trimming pared 8 bases from V and 2 bases from J, leaving 18 bases between.

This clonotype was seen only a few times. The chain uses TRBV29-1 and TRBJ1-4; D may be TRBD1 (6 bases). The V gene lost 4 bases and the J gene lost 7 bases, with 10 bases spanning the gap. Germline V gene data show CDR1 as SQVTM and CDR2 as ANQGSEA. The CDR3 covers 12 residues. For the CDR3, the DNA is TGCAGCGTTGCACAGGGAAGTGAAAAACTGTTTTTT. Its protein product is CSVAQGSEKLFF.

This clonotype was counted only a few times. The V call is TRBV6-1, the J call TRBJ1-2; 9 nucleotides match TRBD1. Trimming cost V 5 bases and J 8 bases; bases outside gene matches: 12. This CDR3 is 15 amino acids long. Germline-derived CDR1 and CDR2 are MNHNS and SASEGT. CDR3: CASSTWTGANRGYTF. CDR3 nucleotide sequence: TGTGCCAGCAGTACATGGACAGGGGCTAATAGAGGCTACACCTTC.

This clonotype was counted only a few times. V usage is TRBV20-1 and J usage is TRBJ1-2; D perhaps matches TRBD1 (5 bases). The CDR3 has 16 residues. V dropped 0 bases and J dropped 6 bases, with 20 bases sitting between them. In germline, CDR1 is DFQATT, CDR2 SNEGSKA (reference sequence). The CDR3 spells CSARDPHAGGGDGYTF. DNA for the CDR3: TGCAGTGCTAGAGATCCCCACGCGGGTGGGGGGGATGGCTACACCTTC.

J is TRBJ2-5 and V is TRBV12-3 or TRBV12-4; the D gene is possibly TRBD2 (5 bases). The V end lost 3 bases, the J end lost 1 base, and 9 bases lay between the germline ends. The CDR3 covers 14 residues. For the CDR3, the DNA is TGTGCCAGCAGTTTCCCGGGAATCCAAGAGACCCAGTACTTC. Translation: CASSFPGIQETQYF.

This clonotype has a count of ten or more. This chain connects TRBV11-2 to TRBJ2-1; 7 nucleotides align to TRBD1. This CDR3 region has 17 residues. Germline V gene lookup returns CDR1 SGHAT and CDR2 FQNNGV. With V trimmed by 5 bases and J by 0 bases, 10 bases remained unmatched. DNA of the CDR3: TGTGCCAGCAGCCCCTCGGACAGGTCGAGCTCCTACAATGAGCAGTTCTTC. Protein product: CASSPSDRSSSYNEQFF.

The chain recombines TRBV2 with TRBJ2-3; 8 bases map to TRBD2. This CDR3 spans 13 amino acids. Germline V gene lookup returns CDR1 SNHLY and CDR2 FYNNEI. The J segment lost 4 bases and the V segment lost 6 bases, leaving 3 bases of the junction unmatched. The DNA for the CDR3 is TGTGCCAGCAGGCTAGCGGGCTCAGATACGCAGTATTTT. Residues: CASRLAGSDTQYF. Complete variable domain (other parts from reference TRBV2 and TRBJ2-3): EPEVTQTPSHQVTQMGQEVILRCVPISNHLYFYWYRQILGQKVEFLVSFYNNEISEKSEIFDDQFSVERPDGSNFTLKIRSTKLEDSAMYFCASRLAGSDTQYFGPGTRLTVL.

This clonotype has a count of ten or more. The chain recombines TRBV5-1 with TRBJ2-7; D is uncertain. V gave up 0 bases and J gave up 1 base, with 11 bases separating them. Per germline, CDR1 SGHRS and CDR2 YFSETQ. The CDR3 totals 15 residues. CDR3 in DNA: TGCGCCAGCAGCTTGGCTTATGTGGGGTCCTACGAGCAGTACTTC. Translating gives CASSLAYVGSYEQYF.

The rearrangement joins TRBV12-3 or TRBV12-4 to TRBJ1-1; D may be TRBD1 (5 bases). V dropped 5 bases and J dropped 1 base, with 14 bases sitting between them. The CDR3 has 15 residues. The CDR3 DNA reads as TGTGCCAGCAGTACCGCCCTTAGGGGGAACACTGAAGCTTTCTTT. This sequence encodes CASSTALRGNTEAFF.

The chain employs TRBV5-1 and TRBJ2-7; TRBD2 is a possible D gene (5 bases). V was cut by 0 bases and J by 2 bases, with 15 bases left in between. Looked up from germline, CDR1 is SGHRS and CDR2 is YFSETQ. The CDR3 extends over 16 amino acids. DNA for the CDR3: TGCGCCAGCAGCTTGGCCCTAGCAGCTTTTACCTACGAGCAGTACTTC. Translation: CASSLALAAFTYEQYF.

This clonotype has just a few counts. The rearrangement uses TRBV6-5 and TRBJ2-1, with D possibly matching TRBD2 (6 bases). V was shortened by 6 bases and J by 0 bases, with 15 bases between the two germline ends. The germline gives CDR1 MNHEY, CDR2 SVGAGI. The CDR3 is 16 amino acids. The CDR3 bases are TGTGCCAGCAGGATTGGAGGCGGGATCTCCTACAATGAGCAGTTCTTC. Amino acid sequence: CASRIGGGISYNEQFF.

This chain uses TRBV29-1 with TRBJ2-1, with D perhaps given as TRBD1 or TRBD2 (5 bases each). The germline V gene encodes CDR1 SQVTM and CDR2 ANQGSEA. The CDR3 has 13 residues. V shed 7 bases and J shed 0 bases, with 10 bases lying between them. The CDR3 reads CSGGVSSYNEQFF. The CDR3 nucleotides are TGCAGCGGAGGGGTCAGCTCCTACAATGAGCAGTTCTTC.

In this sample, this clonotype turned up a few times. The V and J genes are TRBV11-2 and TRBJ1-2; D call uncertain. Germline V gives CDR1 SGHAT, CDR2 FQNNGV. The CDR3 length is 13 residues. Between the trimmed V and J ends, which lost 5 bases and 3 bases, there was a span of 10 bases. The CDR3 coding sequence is TGTGCCAGCAGCCCGGACGAATACTATGGCTACACCTTC. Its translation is CASSPDEYYGYTF.

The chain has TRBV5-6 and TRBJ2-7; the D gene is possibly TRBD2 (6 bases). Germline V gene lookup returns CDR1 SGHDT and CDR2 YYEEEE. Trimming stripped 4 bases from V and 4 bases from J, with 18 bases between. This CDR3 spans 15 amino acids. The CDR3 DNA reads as TGTGCCAGCAGCCCGGAGGGCAGGGCGGTATACGAGCAGTACTTC. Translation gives CASSPEGRAVYEQYF.

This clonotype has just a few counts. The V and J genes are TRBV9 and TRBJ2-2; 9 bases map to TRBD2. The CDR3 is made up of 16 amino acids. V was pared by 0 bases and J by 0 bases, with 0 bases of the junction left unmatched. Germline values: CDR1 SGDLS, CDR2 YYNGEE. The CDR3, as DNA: TGTGCCAGCAGCGTAGGGACTAGCGCGAACACCGGGGAGCTGTTTTTT. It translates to CASSVGTSANTGELFF.

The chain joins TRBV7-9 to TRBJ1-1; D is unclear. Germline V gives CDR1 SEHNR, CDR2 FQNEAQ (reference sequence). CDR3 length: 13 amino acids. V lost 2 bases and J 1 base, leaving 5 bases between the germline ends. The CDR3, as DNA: TGTGCCAGCAGCTTAAACAAGAACACTGAAGCTTTCTTT. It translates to CASSLNKNTEAFF.

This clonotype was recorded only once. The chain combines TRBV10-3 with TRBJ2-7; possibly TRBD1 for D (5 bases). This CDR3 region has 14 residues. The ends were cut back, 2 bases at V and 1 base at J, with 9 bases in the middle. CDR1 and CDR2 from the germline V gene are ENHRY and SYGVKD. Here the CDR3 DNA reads TGTGCCATCAGTGAGCCCGACAGATCCTACGAGCAGTACTTC. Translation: CAISEPDRSYEQYF.

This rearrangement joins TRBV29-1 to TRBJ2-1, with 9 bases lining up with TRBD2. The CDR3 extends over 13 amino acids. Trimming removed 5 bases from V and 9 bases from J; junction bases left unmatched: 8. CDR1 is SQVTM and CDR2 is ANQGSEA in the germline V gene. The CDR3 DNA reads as TGCAGCGTTCCTAGCGGGATTTTAGTTGAGCAGTTCTTC. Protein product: CSVPSGILVEQFF.

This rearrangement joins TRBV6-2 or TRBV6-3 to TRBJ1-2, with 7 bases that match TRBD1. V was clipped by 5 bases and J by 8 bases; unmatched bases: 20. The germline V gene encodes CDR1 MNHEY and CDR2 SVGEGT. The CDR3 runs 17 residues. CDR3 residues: CASSKPGQTEVGGGYTF. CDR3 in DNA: TGTGCCAGCAGTAAACCGGGACAGACGGAGGTCGGCGGCGGCTACACCTTC.

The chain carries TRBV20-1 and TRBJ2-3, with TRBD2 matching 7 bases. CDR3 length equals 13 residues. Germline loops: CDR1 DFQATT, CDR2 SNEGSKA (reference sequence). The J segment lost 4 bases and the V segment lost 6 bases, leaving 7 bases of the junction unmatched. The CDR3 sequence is CSAPLGRADTQYF. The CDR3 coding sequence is TGCAGTGCCCCCTTGGGGAGGGCAGATACGCAGTATTTT.

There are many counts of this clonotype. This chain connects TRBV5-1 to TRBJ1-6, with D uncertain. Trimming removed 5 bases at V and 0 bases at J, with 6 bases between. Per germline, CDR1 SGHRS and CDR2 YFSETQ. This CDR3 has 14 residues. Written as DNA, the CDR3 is TGCGCCAGCAGGCTACTCTCCTATAATTCACCCCTCCACTTT. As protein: CASRLLSYNSPLHF.

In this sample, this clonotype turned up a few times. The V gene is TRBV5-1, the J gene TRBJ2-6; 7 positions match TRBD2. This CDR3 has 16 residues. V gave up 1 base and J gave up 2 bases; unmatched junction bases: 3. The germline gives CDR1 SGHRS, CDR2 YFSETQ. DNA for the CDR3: TGCGCCAGCAGCTTGATCCGGGGGGCTGGGGCCAACGTCCTGACTTTC. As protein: CASSLIRGAGANVLTF.